This T cell receptor beta chain was observed in a study of T cell responses to AZD1222 COVID-19 vaccine (dated by TCRdb to about 2021). Regarding the complete study: A total of 233 trial participants underwent TCR sequencing, of whom 200 to 220 had received two doses of AZD1222 and 26 had received two doses of the MenACWY control vaccine. Enrollment into the trials was organized by age into subgroups of 18-55, 56-69 and 70-plus years, and those subgroups contained roughly 160, 29 and 62 TCR-sequenced participants, respectively.

The germline V gene sets CDR1 to MNHEY and CDR2 to SVGEGT. Relative to germline, V is 3 bases shorter and J is 0 bases shorter, with 9 bases between their ends. The CDR3 goes from the cysteine to the phenylalanine over 14 residues. This entry keeps only the CDR3 DNA: 42 bases, framed from base 1. The time point label, as the study defines it: about 28 days (+/-7) after the second vaccine dose. AZD1222 recipients whose second dose came at about 4 weeks and those whose second dose came at about 12 weeks were combined into one group, since spike-specific TCR depth and breadth did not differ between the two schedules. Vaccinee samples were obtained from the UK trials COV001 and COV002, which included a single-blind randomized controlled phase 2/3 trial of AZD1222 (ChAdOx1 nCoV-19) in healthy adults. For TCRbeta chain sequencing, PBMC samples were collected from trial participants at day 0 and at day 28 after the second dose.

Findings and caveats that apply to the study as a whole: Only a handful of AZD1222 recipients were SARS-CoV-2 seropositive at baseline, limiting conclusions about previously exposed vaccinees. In the small 56-69-year group, the increase in depth fell short of significance, most likely because of low power. Reportedly, close to half of the unique spike-specific TCRs recognized epitopes lying outside the regions that are mutated in the B.1.351 and B.1.1.7 variants. Because no day 14 peak-response samples were available, repertoires were characterized only after the peak T cell response. The vaccine-associated CD4 TCRs covered the entire spike protein, and the dominant responses fell in regions 160-218 and 743-854. After two AZD1222 doses, both the breadth and the depth of spike-specific TCRs were significantly higher than at day 0 and than in MenACWY recipients. Participants were mostly white British, with more females than males. The authors suggested clonal diversity may have been underestimated.

About this clone: What this receptor recognizes is not known. No much larger clone exists at a distance of one base, and base qualities are not known.

The CDR3 regions of human TCRbeta chains were analyzed by immunosequencing. In the paper's pipeline: Repertoire TCRs were checked for matches against a reference library of SARS-CoV-2-specific TCRs that had been generated using the MIRA antigen-specificity platform. Breadth was defined as the fraction of unique TCRs that were SARS-CoV-2-associated, and depth was defined as the fraction of total T cells that were SARS-CoV-2-associated. Using the MIRA data, every spike-specific TCR was mapped to the spike region that the TCR reacted to and assigned to either a CD4 or a CD8 class. Log10-transformed breadth and depth values were compared by one-way ANOVA with Sidak's multiple comparisons tests. The table comes from immuneACCESS by way of TCRdb, which keeps in-frame sequences with V and J called. Part of the clones is missing from these tables; in studies checked, under half for an unresolved V gene and the rest for unknown reasons. V and J calls and clone size follow that table, whereas D and trimming were derived from the DNA. The table for this sample lists approximately 61,000 clones; 81% of them were counted only once. Roughly 27% of the sample comes from the top ten.

The sequence links TRBV6-2 or TRBV6-3 to TRBJ2-7; there is no confident call for the D gene. This specimen was peripheral blood, taken 28 days after the second AZD1222 dose. The clonotype was recovered from an adult who received the AZD1222 COVID-19 vaccine. The CDR3 region has the sequence CASSYPLLSYEQYF. The bases are TGTGCCAGCAGTTATCCCTTACTCTCCTACGAGCAGTACTTC.